The present T cell receptor beta chain was sequenced within a study of T cells in Graves' hyperthyroidism and ophthalmopathy. TCR beta CDR3 sequences were amplified from RNA transcripts. TCR CDR3 regions were first amplified by RT-PCR with HTBI primers. TCRdb redid the calling of the multiplex PCR reads with MiXCR, one entry per CDR3 protein. The sample holds roughly 840,000 distinct CDR3 sequences, 35% to 40% seen once. From germline, CDR1 is KGHDR and CDR2 SFDVKD. Trimming removed 4 bases from V and 0 bases from J, with 8 bases in between. The CDR3 contains 14 residues. V is TRBV24-1 and J is TRBJ1-1; D is perhaps TRBD1 (5 bases). Sample: blood. This TCR came from a young man with Graves' hyperthyroidism. CDR3 protein: CATSEGLMNTEAFF. The CDR3 nucleotides are TGTGCCACCAGTGAGGGACTGATGAACACTGAAGCTTTCTTT.